This T cell receptor beta chain was captured in a study of shared clonotypes between healthy human individuals. The overall study: Per donor, three plates held CD4 naive cells, three held CD4 memory, two held CD8 naive and one held CD8 memory. Study-level findings and limits: Sequencing of the sorted subsets was shown by rarefaction to be incomplete despite large depth.

The germline V gene has CDR1 SGHRS and CDR2 YFSETQ. This CDR3 has 13 residues. In the case of this clone: Its antigen is not known.

Under the authors' procedure: ImmunoSEQ only sent back junction sequences with no quality scores, so filtering was done differently. Assay used: immunoSEQ multiplex PCR; TCRdb lists only in-frame clones, some missing. That table supplies the V and J calls and clone size; D and trimming were determined from the DNA. The repertoire holds some 1.1 million clones, with about 80% as singletons. Sequencing was done on a sample of memory CD4+ T cells from PBMCs. Documented subset: CD45RA-negative fraction. This TCR came from a man aged 18 to 29 in good health. Some clones in this sample may be carry-over from other donors' samples. The chain employs TRBV5-1 and TRBJ2-5, with D hard to call. DNA for the CDR3: TGCGTCAGTTCCATTCGCGGCCAAGAGACCCAGTACTTC. Protein: CVSSIRGQETQYF.